This entry lists 9 T cell receptor beta chains sequenced from one sample in a study of T cells in Graves' hyperthyroidism and ophthalmopathy. Amplification yielded TCR beta CDR3 regions, with RNA transcripts as the source. The primer set for the first-round RT-PCR of the TCR CDR3 was HTBI. TCRdb redid the calling of the multiplex PCR reads with MiXCR, one entry per CDR3 protein. Among about 200,000 distinct CDR3 sequences listed, around 18% were seen once. The sequenced material came from blood. These receptors originate from a middle-aged man with Graves' hyperthyroidism.

This clonotype was detected many times. The chain employs TRBV5-1 and TRBJ2-2; the D is unclear. The CDR3 is made up of 14 amino acids. V was shortened by 0 bases and J by 5 bases, with 8 bases between the two germline ends. The germline V gene has CDR1 SGHRS and CDR2 YFSETQ. CDR3 amino acids: CASSLDFLTGELFF. CDR3 DNA: TGCGCCAGCAGCTTGGACTTCCTGACCGGGGAGCTGTTTTTT.

The chain uses TRBV20-1 and TRBJ2-3; D might be TRBD1 or TRBD2, each matching 5 bases. This CDR3 contains 15 residues. The germline gives CDR1 DFQATT, CDR2 SNEGSKA (reference sequence). Trimming took 5 bases from V and 4 from J, leaving 19 bases between them. The CDR3 region is CSAYPPGRGADTQYF. DNA for the CDR3: TGCAGTGCTTACCCTCCGGGGCGCGGAGCAGATACGCAGTATTTT.

There are many counts of this clonotype. The chain joins TRBV6-2 or TRBV6-3 to TRBJ2-7; D gene ambiguous. CDR3 size: 17 residues. Germline V CDR1 and CDR2: MNHEY, SVGEGT. The V gene lost 5 bases and the J gene lost 2 bases, with 22 bases spanning the gap. DNA of the CDR3: TGTGCCAGCAGTCACCCCCTCGATCAAAGCGACCCCTACGAGCAGTACTTC. Its protein is CASSHPLDQSDPYEQYF.

This clonotype appeared many times. This chain uses TRBV28 with TRBJ2-7; 7 bases are a match to TRBD1. The CDR3 length is 12 residues. Trimming cost V 8 bases and J 1 base; bases outside gene matches: 2. The germline V gene encodes CDR1 MDHEN and CDR2 SYDVKM. The CDR3 DNA reads as TGTGCCAGCGGGACAGCATCCTACGAGCAGTACTTC. This translates into CASGTASYEQYF.

This clonotype has a count of ten or more. This chain links TRBV5-6 with TRBJ2-5; the D gene could be TRBD1 or TRBD2 (6 bases each). Germline CDR1 reads SGHDT; CDR2 reads YYEEEE. The CDR3 extends over 14 amino acids. V lost 2 bases to trimming and J lost 5 bases, with 13 bases between them. The CDR3 region is CASSLWGAGETQYF. For the CDR3, the DNA is TGTGCCAGCAGCTTATGGGGGGCCGGGGAGACCCAGTACTTC.

The V call is TRBV28, the J call TRBJ1-2; D is ambiguous. Per germline, CDR1 MDHEN and CDR2 SYDVKM. The V gene lost 5 bases and the J gene lost 8 bases, with 12 bases spanning the gap. This CDR3 region has 12 residues. The CDR3 spells CASSPGDGGYTF. The DNA for the CDR3 is TGTGCCAGCAGTCCTGGAGATGGGGGCTACACCTTC.

This clonotype has a count of ten or more. The V gene is TRBV20-1, the J gene TRBJ1-6; 9 nucleotides line up with TRBD1. The germline V gene has CDR1 DFQATT and CDR2 SNEGSKA (reference sequence). Trimming took 5 bases from V and 7 from J; bases not matched to a gene: 6. This CDR3 comprises 14 residues. CDR3 nucleotides: TGCAGTGCTCGGAGTACAGGGGGCAATTCACCCCTCCACTTT. It specifies CSARSTGGNSPLHF.

There are many counts of this clonotype. This sequence joins TRBV5-1 and TRBJ1-1, with D uncertain. V gave up 1 base and J gave up 2 bases, with 6 bases separating them. The CDR3 has 13 amino acids. CDR1 is SGHRS, CDR2 YFSETQ, per germline. CDR3 residues: CASSLLSNTEAFF. In DNA, the CDR3 is TGCGCCAGCAGCTTGCTCAGTAACACTGAAGCTTTCTTT. The full variable domain, its missing parts supplied by reference TRBV5-1 and TRBJ1-1, is KAGVTQTPRYLIKTRGQQVTLSCSPISGHRSVSWYQQTPGQGLQFLFEYFSETQRNKGNFPGRFSGRQFSNSRSEMNVSTLELGDSALYLCASSLLSNTEAFFGQGTRLTVV.

This clonotype has more than one count but fewer than ten. The chain carries TRBV12-3 or TRBV12-4 and TRBJ2-5, with 9 bases identical to TRBD2. Trimming at V came to 8 bases and at J to 4 bases, leaving 26 bases not matched to a gene. CDR3 length: 20 amino acids. The CDR3 DNA follows: TGTGCCAGCTCACCACCGACCCTAGCGGGGACCCGGAATCCAAGAGAGACCCAGTACTTC. Translated: CASSPPTLAGTRNPRETQYF.